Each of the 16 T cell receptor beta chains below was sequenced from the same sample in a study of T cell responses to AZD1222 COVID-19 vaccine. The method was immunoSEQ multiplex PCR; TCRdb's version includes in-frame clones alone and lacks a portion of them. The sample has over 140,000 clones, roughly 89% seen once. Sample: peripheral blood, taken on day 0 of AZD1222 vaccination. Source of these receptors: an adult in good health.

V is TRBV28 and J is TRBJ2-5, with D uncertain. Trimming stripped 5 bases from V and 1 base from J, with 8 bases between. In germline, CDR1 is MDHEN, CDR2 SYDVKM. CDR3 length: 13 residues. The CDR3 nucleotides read TGTGCCAGCAGTCTCGGCGGCCAAGAGACCCAGTACTTC. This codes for CASSLGGQETQYF.

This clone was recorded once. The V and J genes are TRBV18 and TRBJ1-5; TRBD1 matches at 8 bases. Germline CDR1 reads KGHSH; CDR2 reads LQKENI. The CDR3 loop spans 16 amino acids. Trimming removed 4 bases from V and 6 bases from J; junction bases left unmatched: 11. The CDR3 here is CASSRADRGLIQPQHF. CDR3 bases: TGTGCCAGCTCACGGGCTGACAGGGGCCTGATTCAGCCCCAGCATTTT.

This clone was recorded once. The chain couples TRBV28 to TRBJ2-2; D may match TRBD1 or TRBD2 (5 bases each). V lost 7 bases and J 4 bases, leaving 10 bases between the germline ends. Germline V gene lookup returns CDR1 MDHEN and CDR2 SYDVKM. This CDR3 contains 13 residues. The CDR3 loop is CASMEGTTGELFF. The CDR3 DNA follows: TGTGCCAGCATGGAAGGGACCACCGGGGAGCTGTTTTTT. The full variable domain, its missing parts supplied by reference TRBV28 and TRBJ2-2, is DVKVTQSSRYLVKRTGEKVFLECVQDMDHENMFWYRQDPGLGLRLIYFSYDVKMKEKGDIPEGYSVSREKKERFSLILESASTNQTSMYLCASMEGTTGELFFGEGSRLTVL.

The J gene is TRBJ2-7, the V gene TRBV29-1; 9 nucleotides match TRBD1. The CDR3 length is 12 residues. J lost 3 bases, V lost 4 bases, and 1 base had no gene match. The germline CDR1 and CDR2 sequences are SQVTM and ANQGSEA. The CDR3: CSVGDRVYEQYF. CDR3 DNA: TGCAGCGTTGGGGACAGGGTCTACGAGCAGTACTTC.

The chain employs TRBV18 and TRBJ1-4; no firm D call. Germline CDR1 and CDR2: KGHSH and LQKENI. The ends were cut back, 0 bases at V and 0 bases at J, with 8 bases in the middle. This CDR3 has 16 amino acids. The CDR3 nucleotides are TGTGCCAGCTCACCACCGAGGAGTGCAACTAATGAAAAACTGTTTTTT. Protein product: CASSPPRSATNEKLFF.

The DNA of the CDR3 is TGTGCCAGCAGCTTTAGCGGGAGGGGGTCCTACAATGAGCAGTTCTTC. It specifies CASSFSGRGSYNEQFF. The genes are TRBV27 and TRBJ2-1; TRBD2 matches 11 bases. The ends lost 6 bases at V and 1 base at J; junction bases unmatched: 5. The CDR3 covers 16 residues. Germline V CDR1 and CDR2: MNHEY, SMNVEV (reference sequence).

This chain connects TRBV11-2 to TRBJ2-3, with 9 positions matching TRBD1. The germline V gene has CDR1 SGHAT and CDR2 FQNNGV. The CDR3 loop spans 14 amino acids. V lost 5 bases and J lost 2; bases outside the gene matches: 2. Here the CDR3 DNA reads TGTGCCAGCAGCCGGGACAGGGCCACAGATACGCAGTATTTT. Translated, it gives CASSRDRATDTQYF.

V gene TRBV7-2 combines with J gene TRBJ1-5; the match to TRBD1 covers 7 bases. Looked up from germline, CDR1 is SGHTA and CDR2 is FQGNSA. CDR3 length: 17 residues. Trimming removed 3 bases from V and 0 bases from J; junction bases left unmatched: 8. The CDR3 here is CASSFVGQSDSNQPQHF. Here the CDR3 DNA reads TGTGCCAGCAGCTTCGTGGGACAGAGCGATAGCAATCAGCCCCAGCATTTT.

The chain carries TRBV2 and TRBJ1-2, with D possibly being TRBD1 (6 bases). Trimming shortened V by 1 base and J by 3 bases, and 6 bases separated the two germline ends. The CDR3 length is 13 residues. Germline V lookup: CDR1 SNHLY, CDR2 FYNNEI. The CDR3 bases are TGTGCCAGCAGTGAAGGACAGGACTATGGCTACACCTTC. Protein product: CASSEGQDYGYTF.

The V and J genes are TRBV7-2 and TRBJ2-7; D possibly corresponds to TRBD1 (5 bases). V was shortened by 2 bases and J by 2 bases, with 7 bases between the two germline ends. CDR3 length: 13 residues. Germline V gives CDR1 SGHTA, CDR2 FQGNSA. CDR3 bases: TGTGCCAGCAGCTTAACAGGACCCTACGAGCAGTACTTC. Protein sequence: CASSLTGPYEQYF.

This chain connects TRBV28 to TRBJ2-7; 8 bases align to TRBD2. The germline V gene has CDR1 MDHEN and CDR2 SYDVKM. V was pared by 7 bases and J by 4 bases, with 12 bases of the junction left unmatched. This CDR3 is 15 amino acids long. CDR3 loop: CASTFPRGGLYEQYF. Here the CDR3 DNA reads TGTGCCAGCACCTTCCCCCGGGGGGGCTTGTACGAGCAGTACTTC. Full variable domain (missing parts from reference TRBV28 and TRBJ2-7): DVKVTQSSRYLVKRTGEKVFLECVQDMDHENMFWYRQDPGLGLRLIYFSYDVKMKEKGDIPEGYSVSREKKERFSLILESASTNQTSMYLCASTFPRGGLYEQYFGPGTRLTVT.

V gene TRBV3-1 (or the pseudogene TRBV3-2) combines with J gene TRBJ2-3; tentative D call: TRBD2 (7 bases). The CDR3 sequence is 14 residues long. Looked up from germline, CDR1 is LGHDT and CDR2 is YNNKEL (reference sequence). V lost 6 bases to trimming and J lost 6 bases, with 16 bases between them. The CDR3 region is CASSLGGLGDTQYF. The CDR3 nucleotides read TGTGCCAGCAGTCTCGGGGGGCTGGGGGATACGCAGTATTTT.

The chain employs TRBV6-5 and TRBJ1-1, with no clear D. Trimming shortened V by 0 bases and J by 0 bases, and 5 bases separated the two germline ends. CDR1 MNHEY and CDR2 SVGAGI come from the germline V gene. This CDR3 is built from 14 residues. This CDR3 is CASSYSGLNTEAFF. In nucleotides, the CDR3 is TGTGCCAGCAGTTACTCAGGATTGAACACTGAAGCTTTCTTT.

The CDR3 loop is CASSSPRTGGNTEAFF. CDR3 coding DNA: TGTGCCAGCAGTTCCCCGCGGACAGGGGGCAACACTGAAGCTTTCTTT. The chain combines TRBV28 with TRBJ1-1; 11 nucleotides line up with TRBD1. This CDR3 spans 16 amino acids. CDR1 MDHEN and CDR2 SYDVKM come from the germline V gene. The J segment lost 2 bases and the V segment lost 4 bases, leaving 6 bases of the junction unmatched. The complete variable domain, with remaining parts taken from reference TRBV28 and TRBJ1-1, reads DVKVTQSSRYLVKRTGEKVFLECVQDMDHENMFWYRQDPGLGLRLIYFSYDVKMKEKGDIPEGYSVSREKKERFSLILESASTNQTSMYLCASSSPRTGGNTEAFFGQGTRLTVV.

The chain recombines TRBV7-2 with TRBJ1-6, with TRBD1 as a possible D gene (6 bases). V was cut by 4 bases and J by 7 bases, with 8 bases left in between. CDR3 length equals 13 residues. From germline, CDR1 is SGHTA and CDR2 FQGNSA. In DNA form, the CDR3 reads TGTGCCAGCAGCTGGCAGGGGAATTCACCCCTCCACTTT. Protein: CASSWQGNSPLHF.

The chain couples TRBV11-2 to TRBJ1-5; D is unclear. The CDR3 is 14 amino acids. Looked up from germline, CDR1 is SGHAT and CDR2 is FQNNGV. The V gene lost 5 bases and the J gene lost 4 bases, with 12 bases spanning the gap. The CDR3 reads CASSPGLSNQPQHF. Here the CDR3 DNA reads TGTGCCAGCAGCCCGGGTCTCTCTAATCAGCCCCAGCATTTT.